Only a few counts were recorded for the clone carrying this TCR beta chain. Antigen: not known. The data are from a study of T cell responses to AZD1222 COVID-19 vaccine. Study-wide points: Epitopes outside B.1.351 and B.1.1.7 mutated regions reportedly drew nearly half of spike TCRs.

CDR1 SNHLY and CDR2 FYNNEI come from the germline V gene. V lost 6 bases and J lost 0; bases outside the gene matches: 5. The CDR3 has 17 amino acids. Sequenced by immunoSEQ multiplex PCR; TCRdb stores in-frame clones only, minus some. The table shows about 200,000 clones, with approximately 90% occurring only once. This receptor was identified in an adult who received the MenACWY meningococcal vaccine as a control. The gene calls are TRBV2 and TRBJ2-2; 12 positions agree with TRBD2. Sequenced here: peripheral blood, sampled 28 days after the second dose of the MenACWY control vaccine. The CDR3 loop is CASRETSGRPNTGELFF. The CDR3 DNA reads as TGTGCCAGCAGGGAAACTAGCGGGAGGCCGAACACCGGGGAGCTGTTTTTT. The whole variable domain, filled in from reference TRBV2 and TRBJ2-2, reads EPEVTQTPSHQVTQMGQEVILRCVPISNHLYFYWYRQILGQKVEFLVSFYNNEISEKSEIFDDQFSVERPDGSNFTLKIRSTKLEDSAMYFCASRETSGRPNTGELFFGEGSRLTVL.